Each of the 9 T cell receptor beta chains below was sequenced from the same sample in a study of cytomegalovirus exposure and HLA in healthy donors. PCR was performed using 60 Vbeta and 13 Jbeta primers. Sequenced by immunoSEQ multiplex PCR; TCRdb stores in-frame clones only, minus some. The data show over 200,000 clones, with just under 85% seen just once and roughly 0.58% held by the top ten. The sample taken for sequencing was PBMCs. These receptors all come from a woman aged 40-49 years in good health and CMV-seronegative.

The V and J genes are TRBV7-9 and TRBJ1-3; perhaps TRBD1 as D (5 bases). Trimming removed 2 bases from V and 3 bases from J, with 8 bases in between. Germline loops: CDR1 SEHNR, CDR2 FQNEAQ (reference sequence). This CDR3 comprises 14 residues. DNA of the CDR3: TGTGCCAGCAGCTTAATGCAGGGTGGAAACACCATATATTTT. Translation gives CASSLMQGGNTIYF. The variable domain in full, with the rest retrieved from reference TRBV7-9 and TRBJ1-3, is DTGVSQNPRHKITKRGQNVTFRCDPISEHNRLYWYRQTLGQGPEFLTYFQNEAQLEKSRLLSDRFSAERPKGSFSTLEIQRTEQGDSAMYLCASSLMQGGNTIYFGEGSWLTVV.

The J gene is TRBJ1-1, the V gene TRBV7-2, with a possible D match to TRBD1 (6 bases). The germline gives CDR1 SGHTA, CDR2 FQGNSA. V was shortened by 5 bases and J by 4 bases, with 17 bases between the two germline ends. CDR3 size: 15 residues. DNA for the CDR3: TGTGCCAGCAGCCAAGAGACGACAGGAGGCACTGAAGCTTTCTTT. This gives the protein CASSQETTGGTEAFF.

The J gene is TRBJ1-5, the V gene TRBV10-3; 8 nucleotides line up with TRBD1. The CDR3 has 16 amino acids. The germline V gene has CDR1 ENHRY and CDR2 SYGVKD. V shed 0 bases and J 4 bases; nucleotides not matched to a gene: 5. The CDR3 sequence is CAISESDRVRNQPQHF. DNA of the CDR3: TGTGCCATCAGTGAGTCGGACAGGGTAAGGAATCAGCCCCAGCATTTT.

On this clone: Lacking the conserved final phenylalanine or tryptophan, this CDR3 likely reflects a read error. The DNA is left out, because the CDR3 cannot be placed on it with certainty; the CDR3 is given as TCRdb lists it. The V call is TRBV19, the J call TRBJ1-2; TRBD1 reflects the table's D call only, with no check against the DNA. The CDR3 comprises 12 residues, both ends counted. Germline CDR1 is LNHDA and CDR2 is SQIVND (reference sequence). The CDR3 is CASSMSKGDTRL.

The J gene is TRBJ2-1, the V gene TRBV7-3, with TRBD2 matching over 9 bases. V trimming: 5 bases; J trimming: 10 bases; junction bases outside the gene matches: 15. From germline, CDR1 is SGHTA and CDR2 FQGTGA. The CDR3 is made up of 16 amino acids. The DNA for the CDR3 is TGTGCCAGCAGCCCTTTCTCAGCTAGCGGGGTCCAGGAGCAGTTCTTC. It yields the protein CASSPFSASGVQEQFF. The complete variable domain, with remaining parts taken from reference TRBV7-3 and TRBJ2-1, reads GAGVSQTPSNKVTEKGKYVELRCDPISGHTALYWYRQSLGQGPEFLIYFQGTGAADDSGLPNDRFFAVRPEGSVSTLKIQRTERGDSAVYLCASSPFSASGVQEQFFGPGTRLTVL.

This clone was recorded a few times. The chain couples TRBV30 to TRBJ1-4, with D uncertain. The germline gives CDR1 GTSNPN, CDR2 SVGIG (reference sequence). V shed 0 bases and J shed 8 bases, with 13 bases lying between them. The CDR3 has 14 amino acids. The DNA for the CDR3 is TGTGCCTGGAGTGTAGTAAGATACGGGGAAAAACTGTTTTTT. Amino acid sequence: CAWSVVRYGEKLFF.

This clone was observed a single time. The rearrangement links TRBV2 to TRBJ2-5, with 16 bases aligning to TRBD2. CDR3 size: 16 residues. V dropped 6 bases and J dropped 4; count of bases not matched to a gene: 5. Per germline, CDR1 SNHLY and CDR2 FYNNEI. CDR3 residues: CASSDGTSGGAETQYF. CDR3 DNA: TGTGCCAGCAGCGATGGGACTAGCGGGGGGGCAGAGACCCAGTACTTC. Full variable domain (outside the CDR3, taken from reference TRBV2 and TRBJ2-5): EPEVTQTPSHQVTQMGQEVILRCVPISNHLYFYWYRQILGQKVEFLVSFYNNEISEKSEIFDDQFSVERPDGSNFTLKIRSTKLEDSAMYFCASSDGTSGGAETQYFGPGTRLLVL.

The chain links TRBV4-3 to TRBJ2-1; 11 bases map to TRBD2. The CDR3 is 17 residues long. Germline V lookup: CDR1 LGHNA, CDR2 YSLEER. V shed 3 bases, J shed 7 bases, and the junction held 11 bases outside the gene matches. The CDR3 DNA reads as TGCGCCAGCAGCCATTCCTTAGCGGGGGGGGCAGGTAATGAGCAGTTCTTC. As protein: CASSHSLAGGAGNEQFF.

The chain couples TRBV7-6 to TRBJ2-3, with 7 positions matching TRBD1. The CDR3 loop spans 17 amino acids. Germline trimming cut 5 bases from V and 2 bases from J; bases unmatched to any gene: 13. Germline V lookup: CDR1 SGHVS, CDR2 FNYEAQ. CDR3 bases: TGTGCCAGCAGCGCCTCACCCGGGACAGAAATCACAGATACGCAGTATTTT. Encoded protein: CASSASPGTEITDTQYF.